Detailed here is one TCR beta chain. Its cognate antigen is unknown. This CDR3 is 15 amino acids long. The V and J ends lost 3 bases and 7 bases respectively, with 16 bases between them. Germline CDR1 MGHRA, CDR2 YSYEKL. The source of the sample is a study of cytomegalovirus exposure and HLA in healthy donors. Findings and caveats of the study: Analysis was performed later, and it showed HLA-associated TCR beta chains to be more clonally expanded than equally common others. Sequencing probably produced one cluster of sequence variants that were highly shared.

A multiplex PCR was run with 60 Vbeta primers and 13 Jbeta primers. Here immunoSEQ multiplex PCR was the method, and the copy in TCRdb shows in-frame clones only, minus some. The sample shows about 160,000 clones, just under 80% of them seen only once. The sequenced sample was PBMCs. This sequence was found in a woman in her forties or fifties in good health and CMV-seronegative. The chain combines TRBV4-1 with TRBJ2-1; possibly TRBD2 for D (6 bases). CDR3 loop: CASSQAGGSGNEQFF. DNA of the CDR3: TGCGCCAGCAGCCAGGCCGGAGGGAGCGGGAATGAGCAGTTCTTC.